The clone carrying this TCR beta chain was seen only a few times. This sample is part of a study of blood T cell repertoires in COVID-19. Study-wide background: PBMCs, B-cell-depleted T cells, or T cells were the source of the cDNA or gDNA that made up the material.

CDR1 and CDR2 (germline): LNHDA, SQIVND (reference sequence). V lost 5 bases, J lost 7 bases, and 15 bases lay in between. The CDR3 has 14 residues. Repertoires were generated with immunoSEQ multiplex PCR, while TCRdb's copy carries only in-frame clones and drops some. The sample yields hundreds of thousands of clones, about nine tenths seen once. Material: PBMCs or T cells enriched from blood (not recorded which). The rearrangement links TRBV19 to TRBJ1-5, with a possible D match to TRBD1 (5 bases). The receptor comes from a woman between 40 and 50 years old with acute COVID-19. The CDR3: CASSVRDYTQPQHF. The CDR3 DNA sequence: TGTGCCAGTAGTGTCCGGGACTACACCCAGCCCCAGCATTTT.